This T cell receptor beta chain emerged from a study of shared clonotypes between healthy human individuals. Regarding the study as a whole: The researchers took only blood, and tissue repertoires probably look different.

This table comes from immunoSEQ multiplex PCR, and its TCRdb copy is limited to in-frame clones, with some not included. The sample shows about 460,000 clones, approximately 80% of them seen only once. In germline, CDR1 is LNHDA, CDR2 SQIVND (reference sequence). Trimming took off 3 bases at V and 4 bases at J, with 15 bases between the two ends. The CDR3 is 15 residues long. This clone was seen only a few times. What it recognizes is unknown. The V call is TRBV19, the J call TRBJ1-1, with D hard to call. The TCR sequence derives from a woman in her thirties or forties in good health. Some clones in this sample may be carry-over from other donors' samples. Sequenced material: PBMCs. The CDR3 DNA is TGTGCCAGTAGTATGCGGGCCCTAGAGAGCACTGAAGCTTTCTTT. Translation: CASSMRALESTEAFF.